The rows below give T cell receptor beta chains drawn from one sample of a study of cytomegalovirus exposure and HLA in healthy donors. Clones were read by immunoSEQ multiplex PCR, and TCRdb kept only the in-frame ones, dropping some. The profile shows approximately 210,000 clones, roughly 83% of them singletons. Source material: PBMCs. These receptors all come from a male donor in good health and CMV-seropositive. Both conserved end residues are part of each CDR3. A D gene is named only where the DNA matches it firmly. Size values are once, few and many counts, or a class for expanded clones, and some rows have none.

size: once; V: TRBV6-5; J: TRBJ1-1; D: TRBD1; CDR3: CASSYSTGGTEAFF; DNA: TGTGCCAGCAGTTACTCAACAGGGGGCACTGAAGCTTTCTTT
size: .; V: TRBV4-1; J: TRBJ2-5; D: TRBD2; CDR3: CASSHLSGGQTQYF; DNA: TGCGCCAGCAGTCACCTTTCGGGAGGGCAGACCCAGTACTTC
size: .; V: TRBV5-8; J: TRBJ1-2; D: .; CDR3: CASSFVGVNSGGYTF; DNA: TGTGCCAGCAGCTTTGTTGGGGTAAACAGCGGGGGCTACACCTTC
size: .; V: TRBV19; J: TRBJ2-2; D: .; CDR3: CATTLGTGELFF; DNA: TGTGCCACCACACTCGGGACCGGGGAGCTGTTTTTT
size: .; V: TRBV25-1; J: TRBJ1-6; D: TRBD1; CDR3: CASSDRGTHSPLHF; DNA: TGTGCCAGCAGCGACAGGGGAACTCATTCACCCCTCCACTTT
size: once; V: TRBV29-1; J: TRBJ2-7; D: TRBD1; CDR3: CSGTQGEYEQYF; DNA: TGCAGCGGAACACAGGGGGAGTACGAGCAGTACTTC
size: .; V: TRBV19; J: TRBJ1-2; D: .; CDR3: CASSGGINYGYTF; DNA: TGTGCCAGTAGCGGAGGAATTAACTATGGCTACACCTTC
size: few; V: TRBV28; J: TRBJ1-5; D: .; CDR3: CASSSNTEQPQHF; DNA: TGTGCCAGCAGTTCCAATACAGAGCAGCCCCAGCATTTT
size: .; V: TRBV4-3; J: TRBJ2-1; D: .; CDR3: CASSQVLRGLRSSEQFF; DNA: TGCGCCAGCAGCCAGGTGTTACGGGGTTTAAGATCGAGTGAGCAGTTCTTC
size: few; V: TRBV18; J: TRBJ1-1; D: .; CDR3: CASSGQSTEAFF; DNA: TGTGCCAGCTCTGGACAGTCAACAGAAGCTTTCTTT
size: few; V: TRBV7-2; J: TRBJ1-2; D: .; CDR3: CASSLAGVDGYTF; DNA: TGTGCCAGCAGCTTAGCAGGGGTGGATGGCTACACCTTC
size: .; V: TRBV11-2; J: TRBJ1-3; D: TRBD1; CDR3: CASSLDRQGLGNTIYF; DNA: TGTGCCAGCAGCTTAGATCGACAGGGTCTCGGAAACACCATATATTTT
size: .; V: TRBV18; J: TRBJ2-7; D: TRBD1; CDR3: CASTITGQGYYEQYF; DNA: TGTGCCAGCACAATAACGGGACAGGGCTACTACGAGCAGTACTTC
size: .; V: TRBV19; J: TRBJ1-1; D: .; CDR3: CASSIDQNTEAFF; DNA: TGTGCCAGTAGTATAGATCAGAACACTGAAGCTTTCTTT
size: .; V: TRBV28; J: TRBJ1-1; D: .; CDR3: CASIPRRNTEAFF; DNA: TGTGCCAGCATCCCCCGCAGAAACACTGAAGCTTTCTTT
size: .; V: TRBV6-6; J: TRBJ2-3; D: TRBD2; CDR3: CASGGTSATDTQYF; DNA: TGTGCCAGCGGCGGGACTAGCGCGACAGATACGCAGTATTTT